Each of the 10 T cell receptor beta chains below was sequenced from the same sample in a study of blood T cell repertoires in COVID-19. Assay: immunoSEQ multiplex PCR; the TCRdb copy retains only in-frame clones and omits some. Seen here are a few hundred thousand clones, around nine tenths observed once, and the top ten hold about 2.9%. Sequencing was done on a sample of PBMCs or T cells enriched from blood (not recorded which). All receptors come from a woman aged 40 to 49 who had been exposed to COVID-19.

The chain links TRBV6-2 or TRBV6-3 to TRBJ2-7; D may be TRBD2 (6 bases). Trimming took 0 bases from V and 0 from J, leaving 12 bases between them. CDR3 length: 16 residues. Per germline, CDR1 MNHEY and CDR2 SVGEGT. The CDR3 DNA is TGTGCCAGCAGTTACTCGGGGGGATGGAGCTCCTACGAGCAGTACTTC. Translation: CASSYSGGWSSYEQYF.

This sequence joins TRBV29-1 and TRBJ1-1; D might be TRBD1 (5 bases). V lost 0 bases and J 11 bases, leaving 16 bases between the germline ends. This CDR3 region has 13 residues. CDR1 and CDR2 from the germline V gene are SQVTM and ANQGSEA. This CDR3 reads CSVEDRQGPGAFF. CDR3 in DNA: TGCAGCGTTGAAGATAGGCAAGGGCCAGGGGCTTTCTTT.

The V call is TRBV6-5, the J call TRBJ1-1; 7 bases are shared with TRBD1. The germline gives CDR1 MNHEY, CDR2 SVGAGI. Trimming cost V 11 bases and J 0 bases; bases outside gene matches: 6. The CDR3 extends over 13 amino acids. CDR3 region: CAAKQGMNTEAFF. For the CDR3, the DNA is TGTGCCGCAAAACAGGGGATGAACACTGAAGCTTTCTTT.

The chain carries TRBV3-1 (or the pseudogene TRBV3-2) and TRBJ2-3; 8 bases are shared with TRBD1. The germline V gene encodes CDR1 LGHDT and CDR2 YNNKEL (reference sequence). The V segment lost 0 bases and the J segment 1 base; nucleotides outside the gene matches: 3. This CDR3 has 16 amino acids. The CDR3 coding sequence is TGTGCCAGCAGCCAAGATCTCAGGGGGCGCACAGATACGCAGTATTTT. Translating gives CASSQDLRGRTDTQYF.

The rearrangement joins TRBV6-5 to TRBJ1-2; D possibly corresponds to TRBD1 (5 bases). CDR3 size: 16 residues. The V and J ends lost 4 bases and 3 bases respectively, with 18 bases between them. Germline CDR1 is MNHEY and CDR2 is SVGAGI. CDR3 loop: CASSSQGIRTYYGYTF. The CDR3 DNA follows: TGTGCCAGCAGTTCCCAGGGCATAAGGACGTACTATGGCTACACCTTC.

CDR3 DNA: TGTGCCAGCAGCTTGGCGTTGGGGACAGGACAAGAGACCCAGTACTTC. Translating it yields CASSLALGTGQETQYF. This chain joins TRBV5-5 and TRBJ2-5; 8 bases agree with TRBD1. J gave up 2 bases and V 0 bases, and 6 bases lay outside the gene matches. Germline CDR1 and CDR2: SGHKS and YYEKEE (reference sequence). This CDR3 spans 16 amino acids.

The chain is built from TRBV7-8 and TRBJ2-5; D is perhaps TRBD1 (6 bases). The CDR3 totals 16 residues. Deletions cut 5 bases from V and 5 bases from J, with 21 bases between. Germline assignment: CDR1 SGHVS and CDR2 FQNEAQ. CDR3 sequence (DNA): TGTGCCAGCAGCCGTATGATAAGGGGGAAGGGGGAGACCCAGTACTTC. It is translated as CASSRMIRGKGETQYF.

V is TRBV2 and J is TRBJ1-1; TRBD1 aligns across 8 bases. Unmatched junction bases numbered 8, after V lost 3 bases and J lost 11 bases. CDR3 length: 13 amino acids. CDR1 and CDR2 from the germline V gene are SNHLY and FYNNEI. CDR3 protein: CASSDGQGASAFF. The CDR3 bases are TGTGCCAGCAGTGACGGTCAGGGGGCGAGTGCTTTCTTT.

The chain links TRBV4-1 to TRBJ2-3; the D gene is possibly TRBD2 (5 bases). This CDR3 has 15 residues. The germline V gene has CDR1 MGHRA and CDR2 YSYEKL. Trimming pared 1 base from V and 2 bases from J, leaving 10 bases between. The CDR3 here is CASSQAGLNTDTQYF. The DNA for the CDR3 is TGCGCCAGCAGCCAAGCAGGACTTAACACAGATACGCAGTATTTT.

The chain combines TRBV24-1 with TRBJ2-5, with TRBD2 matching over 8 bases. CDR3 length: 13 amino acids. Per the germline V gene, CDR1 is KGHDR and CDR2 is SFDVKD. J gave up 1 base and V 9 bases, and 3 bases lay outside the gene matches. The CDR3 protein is CATRGGAQETQYF. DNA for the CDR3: TGTGCCACCCGGGGGGGGGCCCAAGAGACCCAGTACTTC.